The T cell receptor (beta chain) described here comes from a study of blood T cell repertoires in COVID-19. Study-wide context: T cells, B-cell-depleted T cells, or PBMCs provided the cDNA or gDNA that served as material.

The CDR3 length is 13 residues. Trimming removed 3 bases at V and 11 bases at J, with 16 bases between. In germline, CDR1 is MGHRA, CDR2 YSYEKL. In the authors' workflow: Counts of nucleated cells, estimated from reference gene primer amplification, were obtained. Assay: immunoSEQ multiplex PCR; the TCRdb copy retains only in-frame clones and omits some. The V and J calls and the clone size are those of that table, but D and trimming were determined from the DNA. The table includes about 140,000 clones, about 80% detected once. The chain is built from TRBV4-1 and TRBJ1-1, with D possibly TRBD1 on 5 matching bases. The sample comprised peripheral blood. The origin of this receptor is a human donor in a cohort sampled during active COVID-19. The CDR3 DNA reads as TGCGCCAGCAGCCACGCTCATCAGGGTTTGGCTTTCTTT. Protein product: CASSHAHQGLAFF.